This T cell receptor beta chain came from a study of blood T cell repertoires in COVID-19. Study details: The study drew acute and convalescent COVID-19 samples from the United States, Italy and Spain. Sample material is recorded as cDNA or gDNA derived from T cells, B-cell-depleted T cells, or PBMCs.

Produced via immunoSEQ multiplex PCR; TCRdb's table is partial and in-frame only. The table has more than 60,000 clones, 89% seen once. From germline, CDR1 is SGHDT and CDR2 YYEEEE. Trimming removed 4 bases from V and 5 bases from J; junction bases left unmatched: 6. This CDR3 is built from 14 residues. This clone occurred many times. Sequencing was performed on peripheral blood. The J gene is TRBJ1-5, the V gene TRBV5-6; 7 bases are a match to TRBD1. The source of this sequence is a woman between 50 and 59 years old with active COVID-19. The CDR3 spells CASSPRTGHQPQHF. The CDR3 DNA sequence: TGTGCCAGCAGCCCTAGGACAGGACATCAGCCCCAGCATTTT.